Detailed here is one T cell receptor (beta chain). The data are from a study of blood T cell repertoires in COVID-19. Study summary: Sites in the United States, Italy and Spain provided acute and convalescent COVID-19 samples.

The table came from immunoSEQ multiplex PCR; TCRdb's copy has only in-frame clones and leaves some out. The table records about 150,000 clones, 87% of them present only once. Participants reported their clinical history, and cohort assignment relied on those reports. The sequencing sample was made of PBMCs or T cells enriched from blood (not recorded which). This receptor was taken from a woman in her thirties or forties who had been exposed to COVID-19.

In DNA, the CDR3 is TGTGCCAGCAGCGGGACACTTGGCTACACCTTC. Its protein is CASSGTLGYTF. The gene calls are TRBV9 and TRBJ1-2; TRBD1 is a possible D gene (5 bases). In germline, CDR1 is SGDLS, CDR2 YYNGEE. CDR3 length equals 11 residues. Trimming took off 3 bases at V and 7 bases at J, with 7 bases between the two ends.